Shown below are 8 T cell receptor beta chains from a single sample sequenced in a study of neurological immune-mediated disorders. One entry per CDR3 protein results from TCRdb running MiXCR on the 5' RACE reads. The data show approximately 90,000 distinct CDR3 sequences, roughly 3.5% seen once. The specimen sequenced was PBMCs. The receptor source for this set is a young woman with multiple sclerosis.

This clonotype was detected many times. The CDR3: CSARDLWDAEAFF. As DNA, the CDR3 is TGCAGTGCTAGAGATTTATGGGACGCTGAAGCTTTCTTT. This chain links TRBV20-1 with TRBJ1-1; weak D call: TRBD1 (5 bases). The CDR3 runs to 13 residues. The germline gives CDR1 DFQATT, CDR2 SNEGSKA (reference sequence). Trimming left V 0 bases short and J 6 bases short, with 11 bases between.

There are a few counts of this clonotype. A much larger clone lies one base from this, so it may be a read error. The rearrangement links TRBV5-1 to TRBJ2-3, with a weak D call TRBD2 (6 bases). CDR1 is SGHRS and CDR2 is YFSETQ in the germline V gene. CDR3 length equals 13 residues. V lost 0 bases to trimming and J lost 4 bases, with 6 bases between them. CDR3 nucleotide sequence: TGCGCCAGCAGCTTGGGGGGGGCAGATACGCAGTATTTT. This translates into CASSLGGADTQYF. Variable domain in full (rest from reference TRBV5-1 and TRBJ2-3): KAGVTQTPRYLIKTRGQQVTLSCSPISGHRSVSWYQQTPGQGLQFLFEYFSETQRNKGNFPGRFSGRQFSNSRSEMNVSTLELGDSALYLCASSLGGADTQYFGPGTRLTVL.

This clonotype was seen many times. The rearrangement links TRBV29-1 to TRBJ2-1, with 14 bases identical to TRBD2. CDR3 length: 16 residues. V was clipped by 3 bases and J by 3 bases; unmatched bases: 4. Germline assignment: CDR1 SQVTM and CDR2 ANQGSEA. Here the CDR3 reads CSVEEGLAGVYNEQFF. CDR3 nucleotides: TGCAGCGTTGAGGAGGGACTAGCGGGAGTCTACAATGAGCAGTTCTTC.

This clonotype was observed many times. The junction and the germline gene differ at one end; a read error may be behind it. The genes are TRBV7-7 and TRBJ2-5; 9 bases line up with TRBD1. CDR1 is SSHAT and CDR2 is FNYEAQ in the germline V gene (reference sequence). This CDR3 is built from 16 residues. As DNA, the CDR3 is TGTGCTAGCAGCTCGGGGACAGGGACAGTTGCGGAGACCCAGTACTTC. It yields the protein CASSSGTGTVAETQYF.

This clonotype was observed many times. The chain links TRBV11-2 to TRBJ1-5, with 7 bases aligning to TRBD1. V shed 2 bases, J shed 7 bases, and the junction held 8 bases outside the gene matches. Germline V lookup: CDR1 SGHAT, CDR2 FQNNGV. This CDR3 is 15 amino acids long. As DNA, the CDR3 is TGTGCCAGCAGCTTACCATACAGGGGAGACCAGCCCCAGCATTTT. This encodes CASSLPYRGDQPQHF. Using reference TRBV11-2 and TRBJ1-5 for the parts outside the CDR3, the full variable domain is EAGVAQSPRYKIIEKRQSVAFWCNPISGHATLYWYQQILGQGPKLLIQFQNNGVVDDSQLPKDRFSAERLKGVDSTLKIQPAKLEDSAVYLCASSLPYRGDQPQHFGDGTRLSIL.

This clonotype was seen at least ten times. The chain employs TRBV5-6 and TRBJ2-2; 8 bases agree with TRBD2. Germline V gives CDR1 SGHDT, CDR2 YYEEEE. V shed 4 bases and J 5 bases; nucleotides not matched to a gene: 7. There are 15 residues in the CDR3. CDR3 loop: CASSRGGLVTGELFF. The CDR3 DNA reads as TGTGCCAGCAGCCGCGGGGGGTTAGTGACCGGGGAGCTGTTTTTT. Filled out from reference TRBV5-6 and TRBJ2-2, the complete variable domain reads DAGVTQSPTHLIKTRGQQVTLRCSPKSGHDTVSWYQQALGQGPQFIFQYYEEEERQRGNFPDRFSGHQFPNYSSELNVNALLLGDSALYLCASSRGGLVTGELFFGEGSRLTVL.

This clonotype has only a few counts. This sequence may be a read error, since a much larger clone differs from it by one base. The J gene is TRBJ1-5, the V gene TRBV9; tentatively, D is TRBD1 (6 bases). V was shortened by 0 bases and J by 11 bases, with 15 bases between the two germline ends. The CDR3 spans 14 residues. Germline loops: CDR1 SGDLS, CDR2 YYNGEE. The CDR3 spells CASSVGRDTQSQHF. CDR3 DNA sequence: TGTGCCAGCAGCGTAGGAAGGGACACCCAGTCCCAGCATTTT. The full variable domain, its missing parts supplied by reference TRBV9 and TRBJ1-5, is DSGVTQTPKHLITATGQRVTLRCSPRSGDLSVYWYQQSLDQGLQFLIQYYNGEERAKGNILERFSAQQFPDLHSELNLSSLELGDSALYFCASSVGRDTQSQHFGDGTRLSIL.

This clonotype was found many times. This chain connects TRBV10-3 to TRBJ2-7; D ambiguous. This CDR3 comprises 11 residues. Trimming stripped 5 bases from V and 7 bases from J, with 9 bases between. The germline gives CDR1 ENHRY, CDR2 SYGVKD. The CDR3, as DNA: TGTGCCATCAGTAGACTGGGGGAGCAGTACTTC. It is translated as CAISRLGEQYF.